This TCR beta chain was documented in a study of CD8 T cells in ankylosing spondylitis. Regarding the study as a whole: Reports of some motif variants in reactive arthritis synovial fluid and blood predate this one. Disease-linked clones proved CD8+ and comparatively uncommon in peripheral blood. Matched synovial fluid from ankylosing spondylitis patients was reported to be enriched for disease-linked clones.

The table lists this clonotype with a few counts. Its antigen is not identified. In germline, CDR1 is SGHRS, CDR2 YFSETQ. With V trimmed by 4 bases and J by 4 bases, 16 bases remained unmatched. CDR3 size: 19 residues. Via MiXCR, TCRdb re-called the 5' RACE reads, giving one row per CDR3 protein. The sample records some 200,000 distinct CDR3 sequences, 9.5% to 15% being singletons. This clonotype was obtained from a male donor with ankylosing spondylitis or in good health (not recorded which). The V call is TRBV5-1, the J call TRBJ2-3; the match to TRBD2 covers 12 bases. Sequencing input: blood, either unsorted or a sorted T cell fraction (not recorded which). CDR3 sequence: CASSRWGLAGFLSADTQYF. The CDR3 DNA reads as TGCGCCAGCAGCCGCTGGGGACTAGCGGGCTTTCTAAGCGCAGATACGCAGTATTTT.